This passage covers 29 T cell receptor beta chains from one sample sequenced in a study of blood T cell repertoires in COVID-19. The method was immunoSEQ multiplex PCR; TCRdb's version includes in-frame clones alone and lacks a portion of them. The sample comprises roughly 500,000 clones, about 91% of which are singletons, and 0.75% to 0.9% rests with the top ten. Sequenced: peripheral blood. These receptors originate from a man aged 18 to 30 with COVID-19, enrolled during active disease.

The genes are TRBV5-4 and TRBJ1-2; tentative D call: TRBD1 (5 bases). CDR1 and CDR2 (germline): SGHNT, YYREEE (reference sequence). The CDR3 is made up of 16 amino acids. Trimming left V 0 bases short and J 6 bases short, with 18 bases between. The CDR3 DNA reads TGTGCCAGCAGCTTGGGGTATAGTGGGGCAGCCCATGGCTACACCTTC. This encodes CASSLGYSGAAHGYTF.

This CDR3 reads CAWSKYSVRDEQYF. CDR3 DNA: TGTGCCTGGAGTAAATACAGCGTCAGGGACGAGCAGTACTTC. The V gene is TRBV30, the J gene TRBJ2-7; D might be TRBD1 (5 bases). This CDR3 contains 14 residues. Trimming took 2 bases from V and 5 from J, leaving 16 bases between them. Germline CDR1 reads GTSNPN; CDR2 reads SVGIG (reference sequence).

This chain links TRBV5-5 with TRBJ2-7, with TRBD2 identical over 7 bases. The CDR3 covers 15 residues. Germline lookup yields CDR1 SGHKS and CDR2 YYEKEE (reference sequence). J was trimmed by 3 bases and V by 4 bases; bases with no gene match: 10. The CDR3 sequence is CASSPSGMGFYEQYF. CDR3 nucleotides: TGTGCCAGCAGCCCCAGCGGGATGGGTTTCTACGAGCAGTACTTC.

This clone was counted a single time. This chain links TRBV19 with TRBJ2-3, with 9 bases that match TRBD2. Germline-derived CDR1 and CDR2 are LNHDA and SQIVND (reference sequence). CDR3 length equals 20 residues. V trimming: 4 bases; J trimming: 0 bases; junction bases outside the gene matches: 17. DNA for the CDR3: TGTGCCAGTAGTAGGAGCGGATATGGACTAGCGAGTTTTAGCACAGATACGCAGTATTTT. Its protein is CASSRSGYGLASFSTDTQYF.

CDR3 DNA: TGTGCCAGCATCCAGAGGGGGAAGGGGGAGACCCAGTACTTC. It translates to CASIQRGKGETQYF. V gene TRBV3-1 (or the pseudogene TRBV3-2) combines with J gene TRBJ2-5; the D gene is possibly TRBD1 (6 bases). The CDR3 loop spans 14 amino acids. Between the trimmed V and J ends, which lost 7 bases and 5 bases, there was a span of 17 bases. Germline V gives CDR1 LGHDT, CDR2 YNNKEL (reference sequence).

The chain joins TRBV6-5 to TRBJ1-1; the match to TRBD1 covers 8 bases. V dropped 5 bases and J dropped 2; count of bases not matched to a gene: 7. CDR3 length: 15 amino acids. Germline V gives CDR1 MNHEY, CDR2 SVGAGI. CDR3 sequence (DNA): TGTGCCAGCAGTAGACAGGGGTTTCAAAACACTGAAGCTTTCTTT. This encodes CASSRQGFQNTEAFF.

The gene calls are TRBV11-2 and TRBJ2-1; 10 positions agree with TRBD1. Germline V CDR1 and CDR2: SGHAT, FQNNGV. This CDR3 is built from 14 residues. The junction had 2 bases not matched to a gene; V was cut back by 3 bases and J by 6 bases. In DNA, the CDR3 is TGTGCCAGCAGCTTCCGGGACAGGGGCAATGAGCAGTTCTTC. It codes for CASSFRDRGNEQFF.

V is TRBV7-9 and J is TRBJ2-1; D possibly corresponds to TRBD1 (5 bases). The CDR3 consists of 12 residues. Trimming shortened V by 5 bases and J by 8 bases, and 10 bases separated the two germline ends. CDR1 and CDR2 from the germline V gene are SEHNR and FQNEAQ (reference sequence). CDR3 sequence (DNA): TGTGCCAGCAGCCTCCAGGGCCATGAGCAGTTCTTC. Translating gives CASSLQGHEQFF. Full variable domain (remainder filled in from reference TRBV7-9 and TRBJ2-1): DTGVSQNPRHKITKRGQNVTFRCDPISEHNRLYWYRQTLGQGPEFLTYFQNEAQLEKSRLLSDRFSAERPKGSFSTLEIQRTEQGDSAMYLCASSLQGHEQFFGPGTRLTVL.

The chain combines TRBV5-1 with TRBJ1-1, with TRBD1 matching 7 bases. The CDR3 runs 15 residues. J lost 3 bases, V lost 3 bases, and 8 bases had no gene match. Looked up from germline, CDR1 is SGHRS and CDR2 is YFSETQ. CDR3 sequence: CASSWAGTGDTEAFF. Here the CDR3 DNA reads TGCGCCAGCAGCTGGGCCGGAACAGGGGACACTGAAGCTTTCTTT.

CDR3 nucleotides: TGTGCCAGCAGCCCAGTGGTCAGACTAGCGGGAACCGGGGAGCTGTTTTTT. Protein: CASSPVVRLAGTGELFF. This rearrangement joins TRBV7-9 to TRBJ2-2, with 11 nucleotides matching TRBD2. Germline lookup yields CDR1 SEHNR and CDR2 FQNEAQ (reference sequence). The CDR3 totals 17 residues. With V trimmed by 5 bases and J by 5 bases, 10 bases remained unmatched.

The rearrangement joins TRBV18 to TRBJ2-3; 8 bases fit TRBD2. V gave up 1 base and J gave up 4 bases; unmatched junction bases: 4. CDR3 length: 15 residues. CDR1 KGHSH and CDR2 LQKENI come from the germline V gene. CDR3 DNA sequence: TGTGCCAGCTCACCACTAACGGGAGGGGCAGATACGCAGTATTTT. This encodes CASSPLTGGADTQYF.

The chain employs TRBV2 and TRBJ2-7; 8 bases align to TRBD1. The V segment lost 7 bases and the J segment 0 bases; nucleotides outside the gene matches: 5. There are 14 residues in the CDR3. Germline V gene sequence: CDR1 SNHLY, CDR2 FYNNEI. CDR3 sequence reads: CASKRQGSSYEQYF. The CDR3 nucleotides are TGTGCCAGCAAGAGACAGGGGAGCTCCTACGAGCAGTACTTC.

V and J are TRBV27 and TRBJ1-1; D is unclear. V lost 4 bases to trimming and J lost 4 bases, with 16 bases between them. This CDR3 is 15 amino acids long. Germline V lookup: CDR1 MNHEY, CDR2 SMNVEV (reference sequence). The CDR3 here is CASSYQARGVTEAFF. The DNA of the CDR3 is TGTGCCAGCAGTTACCAAGCGCGGGGTGTCACTGAAGCTTTCTTT.

This rearrangement joins TRBV27 to TRBJ2-7, with D perhaps TRBD2 (6 bases). The germline gives CDR1 MNHEY, CDR2 SMNVEV (reference sequence). The CDR3 loop spans 13 amino acids. Trimming removed 8 bases from V and 0 bases from J, with 11 bases in between. CDR3 in DNA: TGTGCCAGCGTGGGGAGGAGCTCCTACGAGCAGTACTTC. The encoded protein is CASVGRSSYEQYF.

This clone was recorded once. The V gene is TRBV10-2, the J gene TRBJ2-7; D call uncertain. Per germline, CDR1 WSHSY and CDR2 SAAADI. The V end was cut by 0 bases, the J end by 7 bases, with 4 bases between. There are 11 residues in the CDR3. CDR3 residues: CASSESLEQYF. In nucleotides, the CDR3 is TGCGCCAGCAGTGAGTCCCTAGAGCAGTACTTC.

The rearrangement joins TRBV27 to TRBJ2-1; 8 bases align to TRBD2. CDR3 length: 15 amino acids. Trimming cost V 6 bases and J 5 bases; bases outside gene matches: 9. Germline V gives CDR1 MNHEY, CDR2 SMNVEV (reference sequence). CDR3 sequence reads: CASSKGLGTNNEQFF. The CDR3 DNA sequence: TGTGCCAGCAGCAAGGGACTAGGTACGAACAATGAGCAGTTCTTC.

The sample holds one count of this clone. V and J are TRBV24-1 and TRBJ2-3, with D perhaps TRBD2 (6 bases). Germline V gene data show CDR1 as KGHDR and CDR2 as SFDVKD. The CDR3 is 15 amino acids. Trimming left V 4 bases short and J 3 bases short, with 13 bases between. This CDR3 reads CATSDSRRGTDTQYF. DNA of the CDR3: TGTGCCACCAGTGACTCCAGGCGGGGAACAGATACGCAGTATTTT.

The CDR3: CACRGTGLSYNSPLHF. The DNA of the CDR3 is TGTGCATGCCGGGGGACGGGTTTATCCTATAATTCACCCCTCCACTTT. The chain recombines TRBV19 with TRBJ1-6, with a weak D call TRBD1 (5 bases). CDR1 LNHDA and CDR2 SQIVND come from the germline V gene (reference sequence). CDR3 length: 16 amino acids.

V and J are TRBV7-6 and TRBJ2-7; 11 bases map to TRBD2. V dropped 5 bases and J dropped 1; count of bases not matched to a gene: 16. The CDR3 has 19 amino acids. Germline V gene lookup returns CDR1 SGHVS and CDR2 FNYEAQ. The CDR3 protein is CASSLTSLAGGRLSYEQYF. CDR3 nucleotide sequence: TGTGCCAGCAGCCTCACCTCGCTAGCGGGAGGCCGGCTATCCTACGAGCAGTACTTC.

The CDR3 is CASSLGTTTGELFF. The CDR3 coding sequence is TGTGCCAGCAGCTTGGGCACTACAACCGGGGAGCTGTTTTTT. This chain connects TRBV5-4 to TRBJ2-2; no clear D gene. This CDR3 has 14 residues. Germline V gene data show CDR1 as SGHNT and CDR2 as YYREEE (reference sequence). V gave up 0 bases and J gave up 5 bases, with 8 bases separating them.

The CDR3 loop is CASRQGTSYNSPLHF. The CDR3 nucleotides are TGTGCCAGCCGACAGGGGACGTCCTATAATTCACCCCTCCACTTT. The rearrangement uses TRBV6-5 and TRBJ1-6; 8 bases are a match to TRBD1. The V and J ends lost 8 bases and 1 base, in that order; junction bases with no gene match: 4. This CDR3 has 15 residues. Per germline, CDR1 MNHEY and CDR2 SVGAGI.

This chain connects TRBV10-3 to TRBJ1-1; D remains unclear. Trimming removed 3 bases from V and 8 bases from J, with 7 bases in between. Germline V gene sequence: CDR1 ENHRY, CDR2 SYGVKD. The CDR3 is made up of 11 amino acids. The CDR3 DNA reads TGTGCCATCAGTGAACGGGAGGAAGCTTTCTTT. Its translation is CAISEREEAFF.

Note on this clone: A read error is the likely source, as a far larger clone sits one nucleotide away. The chain combines TRBV7-9 with TRBJ1-1; D is unclear. Germline V gene data show CDR1 as SEHNR and CDR2 as FQNEAQ (reference sequence). V lost 5 bases and J 4 bases, leaving 5 bases between the germline ends. CDR3 length equals 11 residues. CDR3 bases: TGTGCCAGCAGCCCCCGCACTGAAGCTTTCTTT. The encoded protein is CASSPRTEAFF.

This sequence joins TRBV6-5 and TRBJ2-7, with a tentative D call TRBD2 (5 bases). The CDR3 runs to 12 residues. The germline gives CDR1 MNHEY, CDR2 SVGAGI. Trimming shortened V by 4 bases and J by 4 bases, and 8 bases separated the two germline ends. The CDR3 DNA sequence: TGTGCCAGCAGTTTCGTAGCGTACGAGCAGTACTTC. Translation gives CASSFVAYEQYF.

The chain is built from TRBV27 and TRBJ2-1; D possibly corresponds to TRBD1 (5 bases). V was pared by 8 bases and J by 4 bases, with 15 bases between. CDR3 length: 14 residues. The V gene's germline CDR1 is MNHEY and CDR2 SMNVEV (reference sequence). For the CDR3, the DNA is TGTGCCAGCCTCGCCCGGGCAGGGTACAATGAGCAGTTCTTC. Encoded protein: CASLARAGYNEQFF.

A remark on this clone: The sample holds other DNA sequences that translate to the same CDR3. V usage is TRBV27 and J usage is TRBJ2-6, with D unclear. Deletions cut 4 bases from V and 1 base from J, with 5 bases between. Germline V gene data show CDR1 as MNHEY and CDR2 as SMNVEV (reference sequence). The CDR3 has 14 amino acids. The CDR3, as DNA: TGTGCCAGCAGTTCGTTGTCTGGGGCCAACGTCCTGACTTTC. Protein sequence: CASSSLSGANVLTF.

This chain connects TRBV4-2 to TRBJ2-3; TRBD2 agrees at 11 bases. The trim removed 7 bases at V and 4 bases at J, leaving 7 bases unmatched. CDR3 length equals 15 residues. Per the germline V gene, CDR1 is LGHNA and CDR2 is YNFKEQ. As DNA, the CDR3 is TGTGCCAGCAAAAAGGGACTAGCGGACCCAGATACGCAGTATTTT. This sequence encodes CASKKGLADPDTQYF.

The chain carries TRBV11-3 and TRBJ2-7, with 7 bases identical to TRBD2. V trimming: 2 bases; J trimming: 0 bases; junction bases outside the gene matches: 7. CDR1 and CDR2 from the germline V gene are SGHNT and YENEEA. The CDR3 contains 16 residues. CDR3 sequence reads: CASSLFGGSPSYEQYF. The DNA of the CDR3 is TGTGCCAGCAGCTTATTTGGCGGGAGCCCCTCCTACGAGCAGTACTTC.

The V call is TRBV4-1, the J call TRBJ2-5, with TRBD2 as a possible D gene (6 bases). Trimming left V 1 base short and J 7 bases short, with 16 bases between. CDR3 length equals 15 residues. Looked up from germline, CDR1 is MGHRA and CDR2 is YSYEKL. The CDR3 DNA sequence: TGCGCCAGCAGCCAAGTGGGAGGCCCGGATGGGACCCAGTACTTC. Translating it yields CASSQVGGPDGTQYF.